What follows describes a single T cell receptor beta chain. Antigen: not known. The CDR3 has 14 residues. V lost 5 bases to trimming and J lost 4 bases, with 14 bases between them. Germline V gene sequence: CDR1 MNHNY, CDR2 SVGAGI (reference sequence). The data stem from a study of OX40 agonist ivuxolimab in advanced cancers. Study-level information: Across the patients, intravenous ivuxolimab was delivered every 2 weeks at 0.01 to 10 mg/kg. Whole-study findings and limits: Among the least clonally expanded were partial responders at 0.1-3.0 mg/kg.

This table comes from immunoSEQ multiplex PCR, and its TCRdb copy is limited to in-frame clones, with some not included. The sample consists of tens of thousands of clones, approximately 77% of them appearing once. Individuals having autoimmune disease history or systemic immunosuppression were not enrolled. The material sequenced was CD4+ or CD8+ T cells sorted from blood, taken in a trial of the OX40 agonist ivuxolimab. This clonotype was obtained from an adult with an advanced solid tumor such as melanoma, head and neck, liver or kidney cancer. The chain links TRBV6-6 to TRBJ1-1, with D unresolved. This CDR3 is CASSGGTRATEAFF. The DNA of the CDR3 is TGTGCCAGCAGTGGAGGTACAAGGGCCACTGAAGCTTTCTTT.